This T cell receptor beta chain was identified in a study of CD8 T cells in ankylosing spondylitis. Overall study findings and caveats: Characteristic, it appeared, of ankylosing spondylitis blood was a TCR beta motif of fewer than 10 highly homologous variants.

The CDR3 contains 15 residues. The germline V and J ends were trimmed by 2 bases and 4 bases, with 9 bases remaining between them. Per germline, CDR1 MGHDK and CDR2 SYGVNS. Of note for this clonotype: Its specificity is unknown.

One entry per CDR3 protein, called by TCRdb with MiXCR from the 5' RACE reads. The profile shows some 700,000 distinct CDR3 sequences, around 20% of them singletons. Specimen: blood, either unsorted or a sorted T cell fraction (not recorded which). J is TRBJ1-6 and V is TRBV25-1; maybe TRBD1 (5 bases). This clonotype was obtained from a male donor with ankylosing spondylitis. This CDR3 is CASSETGGYNSPLHF. The CDR3 DNA reads as TGTGCCAGCAGTGAAACTGGGGGTTATAATTCACCCCTCCACTTT. Full variable domain (rest looked up from reference TRBV25-1 and TRBJ1-6): EADIYQTPRYLVIGTGKKITLECSQTMGHDKMYWYQQDPGMELHLIHYSYGVNSTEKGDLSSESTVSRIRTEHFPLTLESARPSHTSQYLCASSETGGYNSPLHFGNGTRLTVT.